One sample yielded the 22 T cell receptor beta chains listed below, sequenced in a study of blood T cell repertoires in COVID-19. Only in-frame clones appear in the TCRdb table, and some are missing; sequencing was by immunoSEQ multiplex PCR. Counted here are more than 300,000 clones, 80% to 90% occurring once; the ten biggest clones make up about 6.9%. The specimen sequenced was peripheral blood. These receptors all come from a woman between 45 and 60 years old with COVID-19, enrolled during active disease.

This chain connects TRBV6-2 or TRBV6-3 to TRBJ1-5; the match to TRBD1 covers 8 bases. In germline, CDR1 is MNHEY, CDR2 SVGEGT. The J segment lost 5 bases and the V segment lost 4 bases, leaving 7 bases of the junction unmatched. This CDR3 is 15 amino acids long. DNA for the CDR3: TGTGCCAGCAGTTCTCCGGGACAGGCCCATCAGCCCCAGCATTTT. It codes for CASSSPGQAHQPQHF.

The chain combines TRBV30 with TRBJ1-6, with 7 bases identical to TRBD1. Trimming removed 1 base from V and 14 bases from J; junction bases left unmatched: 14. The CDR3 loop spans 15 amino acids. Germline assignment: CDR1 GTSNPN and CDR2 SVGIG (reference sequence). CDR3 bases: TGTGCCTGGAGTGCGTTGGGACAGCCCCTCAGGGCCCTCCACTTT. It yields the protein CAWSALGQPLRALHF.

V usage is TRBV7-2 and J usage is TRBJ2-6, with D possibly being TRBD2 (6 bases). Deletions cut 5 bases from V and 0 bases from J, with 11 bases between. CDR3 size: 16 residues. Germline V gene lookup returns CDR1 SGHTA and CDR2 FQGNSA. This CDR3 is CASSVRGGSGANVLTF. In nucleotides, the CDR3 is TGTGCCAGCAGCGTAAGGGGAGGCTCTGGGGCCAACGTCCTGACTTTC.

The genes are TRBV10-2 and TRBJ2-7; the D is unclear. The V end lost 6 bases, the J end lost 4 bases, and 13 bases lay between the germline ends. Germline V gene lookup returns CDR1 WSHSY and CDR2 SAAADI. The CDR3 sequence is 13 residues long. CDR3 loop: CASSPLSPYEQYF. DNA for the CDR3: TGCGCCAGCAGCCCCCTAAGCCCGTACGAGCAGTACTTC.

This rearrangement joins TRBV10-3 to TRBJ2-7; D is undetermined. V lost 4 bases, J lost 2 bases, and 9 bases lay in between. Germline V gene sequence: CDR1 ENHRY, CDR2 SYGVKD. This CDR3 contains 13 residues. The DNA of the CDR3 is TGTGCCATCAGTGCAGTTAAACCCTACGAGCAGTACTTC. Translating it yields CAISAVKPYEQYF.

The J gene is TRBJ1-3, the V gene TRBV5-6; a possible D gene is TRBD1 (6 bases). V lost 0 bases to trimming and J lost 0 bases, with 13 bases between them. Germline CDR1 is SGHDT and CDR2 is YYEEEE. CDR3 size: 17 residues. The CDR3 coding sequence is TGTGCCAGCAGCTTGGTGACAGGACCGATCTCTGGAAACACCATATATTTT. It translates to CASSLVTGPISGNTIYF. Full variable domain (remainder filled in from reference TRBV5-6 and TRBJ1-3): DAGVTQSPTHLIKTRGQQVTLRCSPKSGHDTVSWYQQALGQGPQFIFQYYEEEERQRGNFPDRFSGHQFPNYSSELNVNALLLGDSALYLCASSLVTGPISGNTIYFGEGSWLTVV.

V and J are TRBV19 and TRBJ1-1, with TRBD1 matching 9 bases. CDR3 size: 16 residues. J was trimmed by 1 base and V by 1 base; bases with no gene match: 4. CDR1 is LNHDA and CDR2 is SQIVND in the germline V gene (reference sequence). As DNA, the CDR3 is TGTGCCAGTAGTATAGGACAGGGGGGAGCGAACACTGAAGCTTTCTTT. Translation: CASSIGQGGANTEAFF.

V gene TRBV19 combines with J gene TRBJ2-3, with 10 positions matching TRBD2. The J segment lost 3 bases and the V segment lost 1 base, leaving 7 bases of the junction unmatched. The length of the CDR3 is 17 residues. Per the germline V gene, CDR1 is LNHDA and CDR2 is SQIVND (reference sequence). The CDR3 spells CASSIGFASGSTDTQYF. DNA of the CDR3: TGTGCCAGTAGTATAGGGTTCGCTAGCGGGAGTACAGATACGCAGTATTTT.

The V call is TRBV19, the J call TRBJ1-5; D not certain. The CDR3 is made up of 12 amino acids. V gave up 3 bases and J gave up 4 bases, with 4 bases separating them. Germline V gene sequence: CDR1 LNHDA, CDR2 SQIVND (reference sequence). The CDR3 loop is CASSIRNQPQHF. CDR3 DNA sequence: TGTGCCAGTAGTATTCGGAATCAGCCCCAGCATTTT.

The chain recombines TRBV24-1 with TRBJ1-5; D is perhaps TRBD1 (5 bases). V was cut by 5 bases and J by 1 base, with 17 bases left in between. This CDR3 is built from 17 residues. From germline, CDR1 is KGHDR and CDR2 SFDVKD. This CDR3 reads CATSVGGTLGSNQPQHF. Written as DNA, the CDR3 is TGTGCCACCAGTGTCGGCGGGACCCTGGGAAGCAATCAGCCCCAGCATTTT.

The CDR3, as DNA: TGCGCCAGCAGCCCTACTAGCGGGAGGAACACAGATACGCAGTATTTT. As protein: CASSPTSGRNTDTQYF. The chain combines TRBV4-1 with TRBJ2-3; TRBD2 matches 12 bases. Trimming took 4 bases from V and 2 from J; bases not matched to a gene: 4. Germline V gene data show CDR1 as MGHRA and CDR2 as YSYEKL. This CDR3 is 16 amino acids long.

The chain couples TRBV5-1 to TRBJ2-3; D gene unclear. The CDR3 spans 14 residues. Germline values: CDR1 SGHRS, CDR2 YFSETQ. Trimming cost V 2 bases and J 4 bases, with 11 bases left between them. Written as DNA, the CDR3 is TGCGCCAGCAGCTTCACGAGCCGGGCAGATACGCAGTATTTT. Protein product: CASSFTSRADTQYF.

This chain joins TRBV3-1 (or the pseudogene TRBV3-2) and TRBJ1-1, with D tentatively TRBD1 (6 bases). Germline values: CDR1 LGHDT, CDR2 YNNKEL (reference sequence). The CDR3 runs 15 residues. The V end lost 1 base, the J end lost 5 bases, and 14 bases lay between the germline ends. The CDR3 region is CASSQGVGALTEAFF. CDR3 DNA: TGTGCCAGCAGCCAAGGGGTGGGGGCTCTGACTGAAGCTTTCTTT.

This clone was counted once. V and J are TRBV18 and TRBJ1-1, with 8 positions matching TRBD1. CDR3 length: 15 residues. Germline CDR1 KGHSH, CDR2 LQKENI. J was trimmed by 0 bases and V by 2 bases; bases with no gene match: 2. This CDR3 reads CASSPGQGVNTEAFF. CDR3 nucleotide sequence: TGTGCCAGCTCACCAGGACAGGGAGTGAACACTGAAGCTTTCTTT.

The chain couples TRBV23-1 to TRBJ2-6; 8 positions agree with TRBD1. TRBV23-1 is annotated as an ORF whose role is uncertain. V lost 2 bases to trimming and J lost 0 bases; unmatched junction nucleotides: 9. There are 19 residues in the CDR3. The CDR3 protein is CASSQRRGQDPSGANVLTF. The CDR3 DNA reads as TGCGCCAGCAGTCAAAGGAGGGGACAGGATCCCTCTGGGGCCAACGTCCTGACTTTC.

The chain links TRBV6-5 to TRBJ2-7; D perhaps matches TRBD1 (5 bases). Trimming left V 10 bases short and J 0 bases short, with 13 bases between. CDR1 and CDR2 from the germline V gene are MNHEY and SVGAGI. This CDR3 has 13 residues. DNA of the CDR3: TGTGCCACCCGGAGCAGGGCCTCCTACGAGCAGTACTTC. It encodes CATRSRASYEQYF.

V gene TRBV19 combines with J gene TRBJ1-3, with TRBD1 matching over 8 bases. V lost 5 bases and J lost 1; bases outside the gene matches: 7. Germline CDR1 and CDR2: LNHDA and SQIVND (reference sequence). CDR3 length equals 16 residues. The CDR3 loop is CASSPGTGFSGNTIYF. For the CDR3, the DNA is TGTGCCAGTAGTCCAGGGACAGGTTTTTCTGGAAACACCATATATTTT.

The J gene is TRBJ2-1, the V gene TRBV2; a possible D gene is TRBD2 (5 bases). The length of the CDR3 is 17 residues. Germline CDR1 is SNHLY and CDR2 is FYNNEI. Trimming pared 6 bases from V and 6 bases from J, leaving 24 bases between. The DNA of the CDR3 is TGTGCCAGCAGAGTAAGCAGAGGAAGACTAACGGGCAATGAGCAGTTCTTC. It encodes CASRVSRGRLTGNEQFF.

This clone has only a few counts. This chain joins TRBV7-9 and TRBJ1-5; no reliable D call. Germline V CDR1 and CDR2: SEHNR, FQNEAQ (reference sequence). The CDR3 totals 13 residues. Trimming took off 4 bases at V and 4 bases at J, with 8 bases between the two ends. CDR3 sequence (DNA): TGTGCCAGCAGCTCTCGGACTAATCAGCCCCAGCATTTT. This gives the protein CASSSRTNQPQHF.

The V call is TRBV5-6, the J call TRBJ1-2; D remains unclear. The germline V and J ends were trimmed by 2 bases and 2 bases, with 10 bases remaining between them. Germline V CDR1 and CDR2: SGHDT, YYEEEE. This CDR3 spans 14 amino acids. The CDR3 DNA follows: TGTGCCAGCAGCTTAAGGGCGGGGAACTATGGCTACACCTTC. Encoded protein: CASSLRAGNYGYTF.

The chain joins TRBV7-9 to TRBJ2-7; 9 bases align to TRBD2. CDR1 is SEHNR and CDR2 is FQNEAQ in the germline V gene (reference sequence). The CDR3 covers 15 residues. Unmatched junction bases numbered 6, after V lost 4 bases and J lost 2 bases. DNA of the CDR3: TGTGCCAGCAGCTCGACTAGCGGTTCAACCTACGAGCAGTACTTC. Its protein is CASSSTSGSTYEQYF. Drawing the rest from reference TRBV7-9 and TRBJ2-7, the complete variable domain is DTGVSQNPRHKITKRGQNVTFRCDPISEHNRLYWYRQTLGQGPEFLTYFQNEAQLEKSRLLSDRFSAERPKGSFSTLEIQRTEQGDSAMYLCASSSTSGSTYEQYFGPGTRLTVT.

The rearrangement joins TRBV7-9 to TRBJ1-4; a weak D match, TRBD1 (5 bases). The ends were cut back, 5 bases at V and 0 bases at J, with 13 bases in the middle. This CDR3 region has 16 residues. Looked up from germline, CDR1 is SEHNR and CDR2 is FQNEAQ (reference sequence). The CDR3 DNA sequence: TGTGCCAGCAGCCTCTTAGGGACTACAACTAATGAAAAACTGTTTTTT. This translates into CASSLLGTTTNEKLFF.